The next 8 T cell receptor beta chains were all read from a single sample in a study of CD4 T cells in relation to SARS-CoV-2 and coronaviruses. CD4+ T cells from unexposed donors were obtained before the COVID-19 pandemic (2011-2018). After nine to ten days of culture, CD4+ T cells were isolated. TCRdb's copy holds only in-frame clones and misses some; the assay was immunoSEQ multiplex PCR. Counted here are about 11,000 clones, 70% to 80% occurring once; the ten biggest clones make up roughly 17%. Their antigens remain unidentified. Sequenced sample: CD4+ T cells from PBMCs, cultured in vitro. Receptors originate from a human donor in good health.

V usage is TRBV6-2 or TRBV6-3 and J usage is TRBJ2-1; 11 nucleotides match TRBD2. Germline trimming cut 6 bases from V and 6 bases from J; bases unmatched to any gene: 10. The CDR3 has 16 amino acids. Per germline, CDR1 MNHEY and CDR2 SVGEGT. Here the CDR3 reads CASSSPGLAGGNEQFF. The CDR3 DNA reads TGTGCCAGCAGCTCCCCCGGGCTAGCGGGAGGCAATGAGCAGTTCTTC.

The chain uses TRBV18 and TRBJ2-7, with D maybe TRBD1 (6 bases). The CDR3 has 14 amino acids. Trimming removed 1 base from V and 3 bases from J, with 10 bases in between. Germline V gene sequence: CDR1 KGHSH, CDR2 LQKENI. The CDR3 nucleotides are TGTGCCAGCTCACCACGGGCAGGGGACTACGAGCAGTACTTC. It specifies CASSPRAGDYEQYF.

CDR3 region: CASSSLTGRGGEQYF. CDR3 nucleotide sequence: TGCGCCAGCAGCTCCCTTACAGGGAGGGGAGGCGAGCAGTACTTC. V is TRBV5-1 and J is TRBJ2-7; the D gene is possibly TRBD2 (7 bases). This CDR3 spans 15 amino acids. Trimming cost V 3 bases and J 6 bases, with 19 bases left between them. The germline V gene encodes CDR1 SGHRS and CDR2 YFSETQ.

This clone was recorded only once. The chain uses TRBV29-1 and TRBJ1-2; perhaps TRBD1 as D (5 bases). The CDR3 extends over 14 amino acids. Germline-derived CDR1 and CDR2 are SQVTM and ANQGSEA. V lost 3 bases to trimming and J lost 2 bases, with 13 bases between them. In DNA, the CDR3 is TGCAGCGTTGATAGGACACCCGGAAACTATGGCTACACCTTC. This encodes CSVDRTPGNYGYTF.

The chain employs TRBV2 and TRBJ2-7; no firm D call. The CDR3 has 14 amino acids. From germline, CDR1 is SNHLY and CDR2 FYNNEI. V dropped 7 bases and J dropped 6 bases, with 19 bases sitting between them. The CDR3 DNA reads as TGTGCCAGCAATTCTATTACAGTTTTCGGCGAGCAGTACTTC. Its protein is CASNSITVFGEQYF.

In this sample, this clone turned up a few times. The chain combines TRBV10-3 with TRBJ1-1; TRBD1 might be the D (6 bases). This CDR3 region has 11 residues. The V gene lost 5 bases and the J gene lost 10 bases, with 11 bases spanning the gap. Germline CDR1 reads ENHRY; CDR2 reads SYGVKD. The CDR3 coding sequence is TGTGCCATCAGTTCGCAGGGGCGAGCTTTCTTT. Translated, it gives CAISSQGRAFF.

The chain links TRBV27 to TRBJ1-5; maybe TRBD1 (5 bases). V dropped 5 bases and J dropped 6 bases, with 14 bases sitting between them. The CDR3 spans 14 residues. Germline V gene lookup returns CDR1 MNHEY and CDR2 SMNVEV (reference sequence). The CDR3 DNA reads as TGTGCCAGCAGTCCCGGGCAGGGAAGTCAGCCCCAGCATTTT. It translates to CASSPGQGSQPQHF.

This chain links TRBV4-3 with TRBJ2-3, with TRBD1 matching 12 bases. This CDR3 comprises 18 residues. With V trimmed by 5 bases and J by 5 bases, 14 bases remained unmatched. Germline V gene data show CDR1 as LGHNA and CDR2 as YSLEER. CDR3 bases: TGCGCCAGCAGCATCCGCGGAGCCGGGACAGGGGGCCGAGATACGCAGTATTTT. It codes for CASSIRGAGTGGRDTQYF.